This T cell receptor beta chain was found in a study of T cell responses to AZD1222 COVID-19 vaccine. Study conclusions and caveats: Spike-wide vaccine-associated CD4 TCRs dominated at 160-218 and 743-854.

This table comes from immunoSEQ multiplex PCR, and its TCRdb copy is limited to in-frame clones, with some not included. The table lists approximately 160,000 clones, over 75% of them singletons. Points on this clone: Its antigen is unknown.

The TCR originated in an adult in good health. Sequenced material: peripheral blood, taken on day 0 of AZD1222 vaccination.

CDR3: CASSKGFEQSYTQYF. In nucleotides, the CDR3 is TGTGCCAGCAGTAAGGGATTCGAGCAGAGTTATACGCAGTATTTT. This chain uses TRBV6-2 or TRBV6-3 with TRBJ2-3, with unresolved D. CDR3 length equals 15 residues. Germline assignment: CDR1 MNHEY and CDR2 SVGEGT. V was clipped by 5 bases and J by 7 bases, with 19 bases between them.